The clone carrying this T cell receptor beta chain was picked up a small number of times. Its antigen is as yet unknown. This sample is drawn from a study of cytomegalovirus exposure and HLA in healthy donors. Regarding the study as a whole: Indistinguishable V segments such as TRBV6-2 and TRBV6-3 were excluded.

This CDR3 is 15 amino acids long. The V gene end was trimmed by 7 bases and the J gene end by 3 bases; junction bases not matched to a gene: 7. The V gene's germline CDR1 is LNHDA and CDR2 SQIVND (reference sequence). PCR amplification relied on 60 Vbeta primers (plus 13 Jbeta primers). Sequenced by immunoSEQ multiplex PCR; TCRdb stores in-frame clones only, minus some. The table has 85,000 to 130,000 clones, 75% seen once. V and J are TRBV19 and TRBJ2-5, with 11 bases aligning to TRBD1. The receptor was derived from a man aged 40-49 years in good health and CMV-seronegative. Input material: PBMCs. The CDR3 bases are TGTGCCAGTACCGGGGACAGGGGGTCGAAAGAGACCCAGTACTTC. Protein: CASTGDRGSKETQYF.